The T cell receptor beta chain under discussion was sequenced for a study of T cells in Graves' hyperthyroidism and ophthalmopathy (dated by TCRdb to between 2018 and 2021). Context from the whole study: Peripheral blood samples were taken at the time of initial diagnosis, prior to any treatment. For training and testing, the roughly 97 patients in the discovery cohort were randomly divided in a 7:3 ratio. Thyroid tissue and blood T-cell repertoires from six Graves' hyperthyroidism patients were also compared in the study. Prospective prediction of ophthalmopathy was tested in an independent validation cohort of fewer than 20 hyperthyroidism patients and around 16 patients who later progressed to ophthalmopathy. TCR Vbeta CDR3 sequencing of 120 to 150 peripheral blood samples (43 ophthalmopathy, roughly 74 hyperthyroidism and approximately 17 progressor patients) is reported in the paper. To identify distinguishing TCR V-J signatures, a discovery cohort of 90 to 100 patients was used, comprising some 45 with Graves' ophthalmopathy and 57 with stable Graves' hyperthyroidism. After sampling, hyperthyroidism patients received methimazole starting at 30 mg daily, and ophthalmopathy patients received high-dose intravenous methylprednisolone. Results and caveats for the whole study, not just this receptor: Sample size was not statistically predetermined, and blinding of investigators to group allocation was not performed. During validation, the model predicted progression to ophthalmopathy a median of roughly six months ahead of onset, with roughly 65% sensitivity and 72% to 80% specificity. A 13 V-J signature model separated ophthalmopathy from stable hyperthyroidism, with 87.88% sensitivity and 81.08% specificity in cross-validation and 80%/75% in testing. Most expanded thyroid clonotypes (frequency above 0.001) were also found in blood, which suggests that blood repertoires may mirror thyroid immune responses.

The TCR beta CDR3 regions were amplified from the RNA transcripts. For the first round of RT-PCR on the TCR CDR3, the HTBI primer set was used together with the Qiagen OneStep RT-PCR kit. The libraries were constructed in a second round of multiplex PCR and then size-selected and purified. Sequencing of the libraries was done on an Illumina HiSeq2000 using paired-end 100 bp reads. Per the source publication's procedure: SOAPnuke was used to process the raw data, with reads discarded if the reads contained adapters or uncalled bases, had a mean Phred below 15, or lacked an exact constant-primer or identifier match. High-quality paired reads were merged with COPE v1.2.5, and unique nucleotide sequences were defined as clonotypes. MiTCR v1.1 was used to align clonotypes to the IMGT TRBV, TRBD and TRBJ reference segments. Only V-J combinations with frequency above 0.0001, covering about 99% of repertoires, were analysed. The TCS score was defined as the ratio of F50 (clonal expansion) to E x V (chaos), calculated using BLOSUM62-based TCRdist between CDR3 peptides within each V-J. Welch's t-statistics and random forest reduced 500 to 550 V-J features to about 12, which were used in a naive Bayes classifier (R e1071). The public reads were run again by TCRdb, first through fastp at Q25 and then through MiXCR, and only productive beta chains were kept. Duplicate CDR3 protein sequences are folded into a single record with the most common DNA and genes. For this entry, the V and J calls and clone size follow TCRdb and not the study's own pipeline. The sample table records about 560,000 distinct CDR3 sequences; approximately 14% of these occur just once. The ten biggest clones cover around 7.8% of the sample.

Counted from cysteine to phenylalanine, this CDR3 has 12 amino acids. Only the CDR3 part of the read is kept: 36 bases, read in frame from the first base. The trim is 1 base for V and 3 bases for J, with a gap of 4 bases between the germline ends. Via the germline V gene, CDR1 is MDHEN and CDR2 SYDVKM. A patient counted as having stable Graves' hyperthyroidism if no progression to ophthalmopathy occurred over 18 months of follow-up. Hyperthyroidism patients were aged 18 to 65 years and newly diagnosed, with disease duration of less than 2 months. Patients with uncontrolled infections, other autoimmune diseases, pregnancy or lactation were excluded. Diagnoses were established on the basis of clinical symptoms, serum thyroxine and TRAb, thyroid ultrasound, and orbital computed tomography. Ficoll-Paque density gradient centrifugation was used to isolate PBMCs from 10 ml of fresh peripheral blood. Trizol reagent was used to extract total RNA, and RNA quality was then checked on an Agilent 2100 Bioanalyzer.

In regard to this clonotype: What this receptor recognizes is not known. Base qualities are not provided; no much larger clone lies one nucleotide away.

The sample taken for sequencing was blood. The chain couples TRBV28 to TRBJ2-7; the D gene is unclear. The sequence was obtained from a woman under 40 with Graves' hyperthyroidism. In nucleotide form, the sequence is TGTGCCAGCAGTTTATACGACTACGAGCAGTACTTC. Translated, this gives CASSLYDYEQYF.